This TCR beta chain was found in a study of T cell changes during pregnancy in multiple sclerosis. Measured with immunoSEQ multiplex PCR; TCRdb has only the in-frame clones, and not every one. The sample carries approximately 46,000 clones, more than 90% recorded once. The CDR3 is 18 amino acids. The germline gives CDR1 GTSNPN, CDR2 SVGIG (reference sequence). V and J are TRBV30 and TRBJ1-4; TRBD1 matches at 11 bases. The TCR originated in a female donor with multiple sclerosis, enrolled in a pregnancy study. The source was CD8+ T cells from peripheral blood mononuclear cells, collected after pregnancy. CDR3 region: CAFEPPPGQGEDNEKLFF. As DNA, the CDR3 is TGTGCTTTTGAACCGCCGCCGGGACAGGGGGAGGATAATGAAAAACTGTTTTTT. Supplemented by reference TRBV30 and TRBJ1-4, the full variable domain reads SQTIHQWPATLVQPVGSPLSLECTVEGTSNPNLYWYRQAAGRGLQLLFYSVGIGQISSEVPQNLSASRPQDRQFILSSKKLLLSDSGFYLCAFEPPPGQGEDNEKLFFGSGTQLSVL.